One and the same sample provided the 30 T cell receptor beta chains below, sequenced in a study of blood T cell repertoires in COVID-19 (TCRdb year 2020). Library method: the immunoSEQ multiplex PCR assay. TCRdb re-hosts the immuneACCESS table, in-frame sequences only. Its copies lack some clones; in the studies checked, an unresolved V gene accounts for under half of them, and the cause for the rest is not known. The sample contains some 300,000 clones, 88% of them found a single time. The ten largest clonotypes hold 5.5% to 8% of the sample. Sequencing was done on a sample of peripheral blood. The receptors were gathered from a woman in her twenties or thirties who had recovered from COVID-19.

The chain is built from TRBV28 and TRBJ1-2; D remains ambiguous. The V and J ends lost 7 bases and 8 bases respectively, with 14 bases between them. The CDR3 totals 12 residues. In germline, CDR1 is MDHEN, CDR2 SYDVKM. CDR3 sequence: CASTINQEGYTF. The CDR3 DNA is TGTGCCAGCACTATTAATCAGGAAGGCTACACCTTC.

The rearrangement joins TRBV7-2 to TRBJ2-7; 9 nucleotides align to TRBD2. The V segment lost 4 bases and the J segment 1 base; nucleotides outside the gene matches: 5. This CDR3 comprises 15 residues. Germline values: CDR1 SGHTA, CDR2 FQGNSA. This CDR3 reads CASSSSGALSYEQYF. The CDR3 DNA reads as TGTGCCAGCAGCTCTAGCGGGGCCCTATCCTACGAGCAGTACTTC.

This clone was counted between two and nine times. The CDR3 coding sequence is TGTGCCACCAGCAGAGGAGGGGGCTCTTCTGGCTACACCTTC. The encoded protein is CATSRGGGSSGYTF. This chain joins TRBV15 and TRBJ1-2; 7 bases are a match to TRBD1. With V trimmed by 1 base and J by 7 bases, 6 bases remained unmatched. This CDR3 spans 14 amino acids. Germline CDR1 and CDR2: LNHNV and YYDKDF (reference sequence).

The chain carries TRBV6-5 and TRBJ2-7; 10 bases are shared with TRBD1. The V and J ends lost 1 base and 7 bases, in that order; junction bases with no gene match: 1. Germline V lookup: CDR1 MNHEY, CDR2 SVGAGI. The CDR3 is 13 amino acids. The DNA of the CDR3 is TGTGCCAGCAGTTACTGGACAGGGGGGGAGCAGTACTTC. It encodes CASSYWTGGEQYF.

The sample holds many counts of this clone. The chain carries TRBV5-1 and TRBJ1-6; D is undetermined. Germline-derived CDR1 and CDR2 are SGHRS and YFSETQ. Trimming pared 4 bases from V and 6 bases from J, leaving 11 bases between. CDR3 size: 14 residues. The CDR3 is CASSPGGSNSPLHF. The CDR3 coding sequence is TGCGCCAGCAGCCCGGGAGGATCTAATTCACCCCTCCACTTT.

The genes are TRBV4-1 and TRBJ2-2; D unclear. V lost 2 bases and J 6 bases, leaving 10 bases between the germline ends. This CDR3 contains 14 residues. Germline loops: CDR1 MGHRA, CDR2 YSYEKL. DNA of the CDR3: TGCGCCAGCAGCCAACCTATAAAGTCCGGGGAGCTGTTTTTT. It translates to CASSQPIKSGELFF.

The chain recombines TRBV28 with TRBJ1-3; no firm D call. Germline V CDR1 and CDR2: MDHEN, SYDVKM. This CDR3 contains 13 residues. The germline V and J ends were trimmed by 6 bases and 3 bases, with 9 bases remaining between them. Here the CDR3 DNA reads TGTGCCAGCAGACTAGAGGGTGGAAACACCATATATTTT. Protein: CASRLEGGNTIYF.

V usage is TRBV28 and J usage is TRBJ2-1; TRBD2 agrees at 7 bases. The CDR3 spans 14 residues. Germline lookup yields CDR1 MDHEN and CDR2 SYDVKM. Trimming took 4 bases from V and 12 from J; bases not matched to a gene: 12. CDR3 in DNA: TGTGCCAGCAGTTATAGGTCTAGGCGGGGGTGGCAGTTCTTC. Translation: CASSYRSRRGWQFF.

This chain connects TRBV4-3 to TRBJ2-5, with 7 bases fitting TRBD1. From germline, CDR1 is LGHNA and CDR2 YSLEER. This CDR3 contains 15 residues. The ends lost 1 base at V and 4 bases at J; junction bases unmatched: 6. Written as DNA, the CDR3 is TGCGCCAGCAGCCAAGGACAGGGAAAGGGAGAGACCCAGTACTTC. Protein product: CASSQGQGKGETQYF.

The chain links TRBV9 to TRBJ2-1, with TRBD2 matching 9 bases. The J segment lost 8 bases and the V segment lost 2 bases, leaving 11 bases of the junction unmatched. Germline values: CDR1 SGDLS, CDR2 YYNGEE. This CDR3 has 16 residues. The CDR3, as DNA: TGTGCCAGCAGCGTGGTAGCGGGGGCCACCGGAGATGAGCAGTTCTTC. This translates into CASSVVAGATGDEQFF.

The gene calls are TRBV19 and TRBJ1-1; tentative D call: TRBD1 (5 bases). Germline V CDR1 and CDR2: LNHDA, SQIVND (reference sequence). This CDR3 region has 15 residues. V was shortened by 5 bases and J by 6 bases, with 19 bases between the two germline ends. The CDR3 coding sequence is TGTGCCAGTAGTGATCTGGACACCTTGGGCGCTGAAGCTTTCTTT. Encoded protein: CASSDLDTLGAEAFF.

The CDR3 bases are TGTGCCAGCAGCGTAGCGGGGGGGGACACTGAAGCTTTCTTT. Translation: CASSVAGGDTEAFF. V is TRBV9 and J is TRBJ1-1; a possible D gene is TRBD1 (5 bases). The germline CDR1 and CDR2 sequences are SGDLS and YYNGEE. The V gene lost 0 bases and the J gene lost 3 bases, with 9 bases spanning the gap. This CDR3 has 14 amino acids.

The rearrangement uses TRBV9 and TRBJ2-1; 9 bases map to TRBD1. Germline V gene data show CDR1 as SGDLS and CDR2 as YYNGEE. The CDR3 contains 16 residues. The V gene end was trimmed by 4 bases and the J gene end by 8 bases; junction bases not matched to a gene: 13. DNA for the CDR3: TGTGCCAGCAGCATCGGACCGGGACAGGGTATTGATGAGCAGTTCTTC. Its protein product is CASSIGPGQGIDEQFF.

The chain couples TRBV19 to TRBJ2-5; D might be TRBD2 (5 bases). From germline, CDR1 is LNHDA and CDR2 SQIVND (reference sequence). V gave up 4 bases and J gave up 4 bases, with 16 bases separating them. The CDR3 has 15 amino acids. DNA of the CDR3: TGTGCCAGTAGTACCCTCAGAGGGCTCGGAGAGACCCAGTACTTC. It is translated as CASSTLRGLGETQYF.

This clone was counted a few times. The gene calls are TRBV15 and TRBJ1-5; D perhaps matches TRBD1 (5 bases). Germline values: CDR1 LNHNV, CDR2 YYDKDF (reference sequence). V was trimmed by 5 bases and J by 5 bases, leaving 19 bases between them. The CDR3 consists of 16 residues. The CDR3: CATSGKSRQLDQPQHF. The CDR3 DNA reads as TGTGCCACCAGCGGGAAATCGAGACAGCTAGATCAGCCCCAGCATTTT.

In its sample, this clone was seen once. CDR3 in DNA: TGTGCCAGCAGCTTGCGGTCACAGGGGAACACCGGGGAGCTGTTTTTT. This gives the protein CASSLRSQGNTGELFF. The chain is built from TRBV5-4 and TRBJ2-2; TRBD1 might be the D (6 bases). V was clipped by 1 base and J by 1 base, with 11 bases between them. The CDR3 is 16 amino acids. Germline CDR1 SGHNT, CDR2 YYREEE (reference sequence). Together with reference TRBV5-4 and TRBJ2-2, the CDR3 gives the full variable domain: ETGVTQSPTHLIKTRGQQVTLRCSSQSGHNTVSWYQQALGQGPQFIFQYYREEENGRGNFPPRFSGLQFPNYSSELNVNALELDDSALYLCASSLRSQGNTGELFFGEGSRLTVL.

The chain couples TRBV6-6 to TRBJ1-2; possible D gene TRBD1, 6 bases. Germline CDR1 and CDR2: MNHNY and SVGAGI (reference sequence). V was cut by 5 bases and J by 7 bases, with 26 bases left in between. The CDR3 is made up of 17 amino acids. The CDR3 DNA follows: TGTGCCAGCAGTCACGGCGGGGGGGCGCAACGGGTTTTTGGCTACACCTTC. Translation: CASSHGGGAQRVFGYTF.

The rearrangement links TRBV10-3 to TRBJ2-6, with D perhaps TRBD2 (5 bases). With 10 bases removed from V and 4 bases from J, the gap between germline ends came to 23 bases. Germline assignment: CDR1 ENHRY and CDR2 SYGVKD. This CDR3 region has 17 residues. The CDR3 loop is CATAGSYAPGGANVLTF. For the CDR3, the DNA is TGTGCCACCGCGGGCTCCTACGCTCCGGGGGGGGCCAACGTCCTGACTTTC.

V and J are TRBV15 and TRBJ1-2, with D possibly being TRBD1 (5 bases). The V gene lost 1 base and the J gene lost 0 bases, with 9 bases spanning the gap. Germline CDR1 and CDR2: LNHNV and YYDKDF (reference sequence). This CDR3 region has 15 residues. The CDR3 nucleotides are TGTGCCACCAGCAGAGTCCCAGGGTCTAACTATGGCTACACCTTC. It translates to CATSRVPGSNYGYTF.

This clone was observed a single time. The chain carries TRBV12-5 and TRBJ1-3; tentatively, D is TRBD1 (6 bases). The V end was cut by 4 bases, the J end by 2 bases, with 15 bases between. Germline lookup yields CDR1 LGHNT and CDR2 FRNRAP. This CDR3 has 16 residues. The CDR3 DNA reads TGTGCTAGTGGTTCCTCTTTGGGGGGGCCTGGAAACACCATATATTTT. It codes for CASGSSLGGPGNTIYF.

The rearrangement joins TRBV6-5 to TRBJ2-7, with D possibly matching TRBD1 (6 bases). The V end lost 5 bases, the J end lost 6 bases, and 20 bases lay between the germline ends. The CDR3 is 15 amino acids. Germline loops: CDR1 MNHEY, CDR2 SVGAGI. This CDR3 reads CASSRIPGTQGEQYF. The CDR3 nucleotides are TGTGCCAGCAGTCGAATCCCCGGGACACAAGGCGAGCAGTACTTC.

This chain connects TRBV21-1 to TRBJ1-5; the table names TRBD1, a call not compared with the DNA. TRBV21-1 is recorded as a pseudogene. This CDR3 is 18 amino acids long. For the CDR3, the DNA is TGTGCCAGCAGCGCGGACAGGCCCCGAAAGAATAGCAATCAGCCCCAGCATTTT. Its translation: CASSADRPRKNSNQPQHF.

Note on this clone: This sample includes further DNA sequences coding for the same CDR3. The genes are TRBV6-6 and TRBJ2-3, with 8 bases identical to TRBD2. From germline, CDR1 is MNHNY and CDR2 SVGAGI (reference sequence). The trim removed 5 bases at V and 2 bases at J, leaving 3 bases unmatched. The CDR3 totals 14 residues. The CDR3 region is CASSRGGSTDTQYF. The CDR3 DNA is TGTGCCAGCAGTCGCGGGGGGTCCACAGATACGCAGTATTTT.

The rearrangement joins TRBV5-4 to TRBJ1-1, with 7 bases aligning to TRBD1. This CDR3 has 15 residues. With 4 bases clipped from V and 5 bases from J, the junction kept 11 bases outside the gene matches. Germline V lookup: CDR1 SGHNT, CDR2 YYREEE (reference sequence). The CDR3 region is CASSRVTGYVTEAFF. The CDR3 DNA sequence: TGTGCCAGCAGCCGTGTGACAGGGTATGTTACTGAAGCTTTCTTT.

The CDR3 region has the DNA TGCGCCAGCAGCTTGGCCGGGCAGGGGTACTCACCCCTCCACTTT. Translating gives CASSLAGQGYSPLHF. The chain uses TRBV5-1 and TRBJ1-6, with D possibly TRBD1 on 6 matching bases. V shed 0 bases and J shed 10 bases, with 14 bases lying between them. This CDR3 is built from 15 residues. CDR1 SGHRS and CDR2 YFSETQ come from the germline V gene.

The CDR3 sequence: CAISETSGEIRRGEQYF. CDR3 nucleotide sequence: TGTGCCATCAGTGAAACTAGCGGGGAAATTCGGAGGGGCGAGCAGTACTTC. This sequence joins TRBV10-3 and TRBJ2-7; 10 bases map to TRBD2. The CDR3 is made up of 17 amino acids. Germline V gene data show CDR1 as ENHRY and CDR2 as SYGVKD. V was pared by 3 bases and J by 6 bases, with 14 bases of the junction left unmatched.

The genes are TRBV11-2 and TRBJ1-2; possible D gene TRBD1, 6 bases. V was shortened by 3 bases and J by 2 bases, with 10 bases between the two germline ends. The CDR3 runs to 14 residues. CDR1 is SGHAT and CDR2 is FQNNGV in the germline V gene. CDR3 sequence: CASSLGASNYGYTF. The CDR3 DNA is TGTGCCAGCAGCTTGGGGGCCTCAAACTATGGCTACACCTTC.

This rearrangement joins TRBV5-1 to TRBJ1-1; 11 bases line up with TRBD1. Germline V lookup: CDR1 SGHRS, CDR2 YFSETQ. This CDR3 is 12 amino acids long. V lost 4 bases to trimming and J lost 11 bases; unmatched junction nucleotides: 4. The CDR3 bases are TGCGCCAGCAGCGAGGGACAGGGGGTGGCTTTCTTT. Translating it yields CASSEGQGVAFF.

The chain joins TRBV18 to TRBJ1-2; the match to TRBD1 covers 10 bases. Trimming took 2 bases from V and 5 from J; bases not matched to a gene: 2. There are 14 residues in the CDR3. Germline loops: CDR1 KGHSH, CDR2 LQKENI. The CDR3 nucleotides read TGTGCCAGCTCACCAGCGGGACAGGGGTATGGCTACACCTTC. Its protein product is CASSPAGQGYGYTF.

V is TRBV6-5 and J is TRBJ1-5; 7 nucleotides line up with TRBD1. The length of the CDR3 is 13 residues. Germline CDR1 is MNHEY and CDR2 is SVGAGI. The trim removed 9 bases at V and 6 bases at J, leaving 8 bases unmatched. The CDR3 region has the DNA TGTGCCAGTTTTACAGGGGAAGGTCAGCCCCAGCATTTT. Its translation is CASFTGEGQPQHF.